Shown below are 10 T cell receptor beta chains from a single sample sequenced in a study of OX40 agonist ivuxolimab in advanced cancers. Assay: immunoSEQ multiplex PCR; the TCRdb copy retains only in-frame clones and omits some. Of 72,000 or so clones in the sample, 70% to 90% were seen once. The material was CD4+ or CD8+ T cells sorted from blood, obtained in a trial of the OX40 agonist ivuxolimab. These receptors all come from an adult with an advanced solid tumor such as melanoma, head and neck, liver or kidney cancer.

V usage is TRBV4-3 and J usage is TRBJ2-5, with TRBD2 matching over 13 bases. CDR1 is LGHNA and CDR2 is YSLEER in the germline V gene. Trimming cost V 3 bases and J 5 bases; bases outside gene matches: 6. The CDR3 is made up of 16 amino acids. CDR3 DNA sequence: TGCGCCAGCAGCCAGACGGGACTAGCGGGAAGGGAGACCCAGTACTTC. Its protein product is CASSQTGLAGRETQYF.

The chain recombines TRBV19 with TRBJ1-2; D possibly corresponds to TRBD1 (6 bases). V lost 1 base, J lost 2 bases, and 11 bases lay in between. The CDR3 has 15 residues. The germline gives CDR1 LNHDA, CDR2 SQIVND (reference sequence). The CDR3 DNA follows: TGTGCCAGTAGTATAGCCGGGACACTGAACTATGGCTACACCTTC. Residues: CASSIAGTLNYGYTF.

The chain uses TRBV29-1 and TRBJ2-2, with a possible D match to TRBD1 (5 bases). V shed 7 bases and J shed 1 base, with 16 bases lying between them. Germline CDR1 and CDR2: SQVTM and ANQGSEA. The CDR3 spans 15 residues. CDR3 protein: CSALTRTQNTGELFF. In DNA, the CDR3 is TGCAGCGCCTTAACCAGGACACAGAACACCGGGGAGCTGTTTTTT.

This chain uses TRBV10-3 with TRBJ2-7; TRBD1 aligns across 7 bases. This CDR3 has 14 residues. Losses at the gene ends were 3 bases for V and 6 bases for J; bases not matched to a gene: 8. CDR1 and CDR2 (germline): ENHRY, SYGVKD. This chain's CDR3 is CAISEQGPVGEQYF. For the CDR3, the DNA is TGTGCCATCAGTGAACAGGGGCCGGTCGGCGAGCAGTACTTC.

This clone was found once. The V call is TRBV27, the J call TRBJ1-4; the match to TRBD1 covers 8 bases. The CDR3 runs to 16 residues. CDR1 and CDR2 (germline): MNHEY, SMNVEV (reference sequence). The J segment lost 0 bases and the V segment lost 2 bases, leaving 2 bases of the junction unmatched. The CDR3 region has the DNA TGTGCCAGCAGTTTAGACAGGGGCCCAACTAATGAAAAACTGTTTTTT. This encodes CASSLDRGPTNEKLFF.

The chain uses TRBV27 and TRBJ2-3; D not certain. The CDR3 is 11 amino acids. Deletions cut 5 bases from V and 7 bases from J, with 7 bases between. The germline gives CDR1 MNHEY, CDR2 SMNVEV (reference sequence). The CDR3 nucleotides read TGTGCCAGCAGTCGTCGGAATACGCAGTATTTT. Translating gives CASSRRNTQYF.

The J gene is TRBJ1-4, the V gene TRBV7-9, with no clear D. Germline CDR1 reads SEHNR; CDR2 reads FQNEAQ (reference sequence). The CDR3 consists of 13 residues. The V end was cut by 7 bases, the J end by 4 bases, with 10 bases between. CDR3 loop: CASTGSGNEKLFF. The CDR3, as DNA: TGTGCCAGCACGGGATCGGGTAATGAAAAACTGTTTTTT.

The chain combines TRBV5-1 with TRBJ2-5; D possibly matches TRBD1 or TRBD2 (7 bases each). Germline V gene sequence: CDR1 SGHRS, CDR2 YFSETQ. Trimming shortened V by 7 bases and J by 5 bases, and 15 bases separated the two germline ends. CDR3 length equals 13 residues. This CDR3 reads CASGEGAGETQYF. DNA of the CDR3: TGCGCCAGCGGGGAGGGGGCCGGGGAGACCCAGTACTTC.

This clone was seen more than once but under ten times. CDR3 in DNA: TGTGCCAGCAACTCACCATACAATGAGCAGTTCTTC. Its translation: CASNSPYNEQFF. V and J are TRBV5-5 and TRBJ2-1; D not certain. Germline lookup yields CDR1 SGHKS and CDR2 YYEKEE (reference sequence). The CDR3 is 12 residues long. The ends were cut back, 6 bases at V and 4 bases at J, with 8 bases in the middle.

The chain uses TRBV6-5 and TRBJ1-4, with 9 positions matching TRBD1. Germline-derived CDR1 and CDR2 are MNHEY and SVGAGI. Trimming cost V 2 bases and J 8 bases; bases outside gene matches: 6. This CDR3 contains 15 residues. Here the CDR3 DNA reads TGTGCCAGCAGTTACCTGGGACAGGGAGGGGAAAAACTGTTTTTT. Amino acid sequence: CASSYLGQGGEKLFF.